Below are 27 T cell receptor beta chains sequenced from a single sample in a study of graft-versus-host responses after intestinal transplantation. Data came from immunoSEQ multiplex PCR; TCRdb stores just in-frame clones and leaves some out. The profile shows 85,000 to 100,000 clones, about nine tenths of them singletons. For these TCRs, the target antigens are not known. The sample in question was unstimulated CD8+ T cells sorted from spleen or lymph node cells, obtained before transplant. The origin of the receptors is a human donor who was the organ donor for an intestinal transplant.

The V call is TRBV7-9, the J call TRBJ1-4; tentative D call: TRBD1 (6 bases). CDR3 length equals 14 residues. Trimming stripped 5 bases from V and 4 bases from J, with 11 bases between. The germline V gene has CDR1 SEHNR and CDR2 FQNEAQ (reference sequence). CDR3 region: CASSRGGLNEKLFF. CDR3 sequence (DNA): TGTGCCAGCAGCCGGGGGGGGCTTAATGAAAAACTGTTTTTT.

The J gene is TRBJ1-1, the V gene TRBV29-1, with D possibly matching TRBD1 (6 bases). The CDR3 has 11 amino acids. Germline V gene sequence: CDR1 SQVTM, CDR2 ANQGSEA. V was shortened by 2 bases and J by 7 bases, with 8 bases between the two germline ends. CDR3 sequence reads: CSVELDSEAFF. The CDR3 DNA follows: TGCAGCGTTGAATTGGACAGTGAAGCTTTCTTT.

This sequence joins TRBV27 and TRBJ2-7; D perhaps matches TRBD2 (7 bases). Germline V gives CDR1 MNHEY, CDR2 SMNVEV (reference sequence). The CDR3 length is 16 residues. Deletions cut 5 bases from V and 4 bases from J, with 21 bases between. As DNA, the CDR3 is TGTGCCAGCAGTATTCTACCTCAGGGGAGGGATTACGAGCAGTACTTC. This translates into CASSILPQGRDYEQYF.

The rearrangement joins TRBV12-5 to TRBJ2-5; TRBD2 matches at 10 bases. Germline lookup yields CDR1 LGHNT and CDR2 FRNRAP. Trimming at V came to 7 bases and at J to 5 bases, leaving 13 bases not matched to a gene. This CDR3 is 16 amino acids long. CDR3 sequence: CASDKRGGNPSETQYF. In DNA, the CDR3 is TGTGCTAGTGACAAGCGGGGGGGTAATCCAAGCGAGACCCAGTACTTC.

The rearrangement joins TRBV27 to TRBJ1-2, with D unclear. Trimming cost V 3 bases and J 6 bases, with 8 bases left between them. The germline V gene encodes CDR1 MNHEY and CDR2 SMNVEV (reference sequence). CDR3 size: 12 residues. The CDR3 loop reads CASSLSGNGYTF. The CDR3 coding sequence is TGTGCCAGCAGTTTGTCAGGCAATGGCTACACCTTC.

This chain uses TRBV2 with TRBJ2-7; D perhaps matches TRBD1 (6 bases). V was trimmed by 3 bases and J by 3 bases, leaving 15 bases between them. Per the germline V gene, CDR1 is SNHLY and CDR2 is FYNNEI. The CDR3 spans 15 residues. The CDR3 spells CASSEGPGQYYEQYF. The CDR3, as DNA: TGTGCCAGCAGTGAGGGTCCAGGACAGTACTACGAGCAGTACTTC.

This clone came up once. V usage is TRBV5-4 and J usage is TRBJ2-5; 8 bases are shared with TRBD2. V lost 2 bases and J lost 9; bases outside the gene matches: 21. The CDR3 extends over 18 amino acids. Looked up from germline, CDR1 is SGHNT and CDR2 is YYREEE (reference sequence). CDR3 sequence: CASSFSDGGALIVPPQYF. The CDR3 coding sequence is TGTGCCAGCAGCTTCTCGGACGGGGGGGCCTTGATTGTCCCCCCCCAGTACTTC.

The chain joins TRBV28 to TRBJ1-1, with D tentatively TRBD1 (5 bases). This CDR3 has 15 residues. V was clipped by 3 bases and J by 3 bases, with 14 bases between them. Germline-derived CDR1 and CDR2 are MDHEN and SYDVKM. The CDR3 is CASSLSGILDTEAFF. Written as DNA, the CDR3 is TGTGCCAGCAGTTTGTCAGGGATATTGGACACTGAAGCTTTCTTT.

The chain combines TRBV12-5 with TRBJ1-2, with no clear D. Germline V gene sequence: CDR1 LGHNT, CDR2 FRNRAP. V shed 6 bases and J shed 7 bases, with 15 bases lying between them. This CDR3 is built from 13 residues. CDR3 nucleotide sequence: TGTGCTAGTGGCCCCCCGACTGTAGGTGGCTACACCTTC. Translated, it gives CASGPPTVGGYTF.

The V and J genes are TRBV11-2 and TRBJ1-1; tentative D call: TRBD1 (5 bases). The ends were cut back, 2 bases at V and 1 base at J, with 17 bases in the middle. Germline V gene sequence: CDR1 SGHAT, CDR2 FQNNGV. This CDR3 is 17 amino acids long. The CDR3 spells CASSLLSPRVKNTEAFF. Here the CDR3 DNA reads TGTGCCAGCAGCTTATTAAGCCCCAGGGTGAAGAACACTGAAGCTTTCTTT.

The chain uses TRBV11-2 and TRBJ2-7, with 11 nucleotides matching TRBD2. V lost 0 bases and J lost 4; bases outside the gene matches: 2. CDR3 length: 15 amino acids. The germline V gene has CDR1 SGHAT and CDR2 FQNNGV. The CDR3 is CASSLDLAGGYEQYF. The DNA of the CDR3 is TGTGCCAGCAGCTTAGATCTAGCGGGGGGATACGAGCAGTACTTC.

In this sample, this clone turned up once. Additional DNA sequences in this sample encode the identical CDR3. The chain is built from TRBV9 and TRBJ2-3; 9 bases line up with TRBD2. Germline V gene lookup returns CDR1 SGDLS and CDR2 YYNGEE. Trimming took 3 bases from V and 4 from J; bases not matched to a gene: 3. This CDR3 has 14 amino acids. CDR3 protein: CASSGGGVADTQYF. DNA for the CDR3: TGTGCCAGCAGCGGCGGGGGGGTGGCAGATACGCAGTATTTT.

This clone came up once. The gene calls are TRBV5-6 and TRBJ1-2; D uncertain. The germline V gene has CDR1 SGHDT and CDR2 YYEEEE. The CDR3 loop spans 15 amino acids. Trimming took off 3 bases at V and 4 bases at J, with 16 bases between the two ends. The CDR3 bases are TGTGCCAGCAGCTCCCCCATGGGCAGTTTCTATGGCTACACCTTC. It translates to CASSSPMGSFYGYTF. Full variable domain (outside the CDR3, taken from reference TRBV5-6 and TRBJ1-2): DAGVTQSPTHLIKTRGQQVTLRCSPKSGHDTVSWYQQALGQGPQFIFQYYEEEERQRGNFPDRFSGHQFPNYSSELNVNALLLGDSALYLCASSSPMGSFYGYTFGSGTRLTVV.

This chain uses TRBV19 with TRBJ1-1, with D tentatively TRBD1 (6 bases). Germline assignment: CDR1 LNHDA and CDR2 SQIVND (reference sequence). CDR3 length: 12 residues. Trimming shortened V by 7 bases and J by 1 base, and 7 bases separated the two germline ends. CDR3 nucleotide sequence: TGTGCCAGTAAGGGACAGAACACTGAAGCTTTCTTT. It codes for CASKGQNTEAFF.

The chain links TRBV27 to TRBJ2-5, with 10 bases that match TRBD2. The germline CDR1 and CDR2 sequences are MNHEY and SMNVEV (reference sequence). V lost 8 bases, J lost 2 bases, and 5 bases stayed unmatched. The CDR3 totals 14 residues. CDR3 sequence reads: CASATSGMQETQYF. CDR3 coding DNA: TGTGCCAGCGCCACTAGCGGGATGCAAGAGACCCAGTACTTC.

This rearrangement joins TRBV7-6 to TRBJ1-3; 7 bases are a match to TRBD1. The CDR3 spans 18 residues. V was clipped by 1 base and J by 0 bases; unmatched bases: 9. CDR1 is SGHVS and CDR2 is FNYEAQ in the germline V gene. The CDR3 spells CASSLVGMTGYSGNTIYF. CDR3 sequence (DNA): TGTGCCAGCAGCTTAGTTGGGATGACAGGGTACTCTGGAAACACCATATATTTT.

The rearrangement uses TRBV7-9 and TRBJ1-1; the D is unclear. V lost 3 bases and J 1 base, leaving 3 bases between the germline ends. Looked up from germline, CDR1 is SEHNR and CDR2 is FQNEAQ (reference sequence). This CDR3 contains 12 residues. The CDR3 spells CASSFGNTEAFF. Here the CDR3 DNA reads TGTGCCAGCAGCTTCGGGAACACTGAAGCTTTCTTT.

The gene calls are TRBV5-6 and TRBJ2-7; 8 bases are a match to TRBD2. The CDR3 is 14 residues long. In germline, CDR1 is SGHDT, CDR2 YYEEEE. The trim removed 4 bases at V and 9 bases at J, leaving 12 bases unmatched. DNA for the CDR3: TGTGCCAGCAGCGGGGGACTAGGGGGGCGGTGGCAGTACTTC. Protein sequence: CASSGGLGGRWQYF. The whole variable domain, filled in from reference TRBV5-6 and TRBJ2-7, reads DAGVTQSPTHLIKTRGQQVTLRCSPKSGHDTVSWYQQALGQGPQFIFQYYEEEERQRGNFPDRFSGHQFPNYSSELNVNALLLGDSALYLCASSGGLGGRWQYFGPGTRLTVT.

The chain carries TRBV7-9 and TRBJ1-2, with D possibly matching TRBD1 (5 bases). The CDR3 consists of 15 residues. Per germline, CDR1 SEHNR and CDR2 FQNEAQ (reference sequence). V shed 5 bases and J shed 2 bases, with 15 bases lying between them. Here the CDR3 DNA reads TGTGCCAGCAGCCCGGGGGAGATTTGGAACTATGGCTACACCTTC. It translates to CASSPGEIWNYGYTF.

Worth noting for this clone: This is likely a read error, given that the CDR3 carries no conserved phenylalanine or tryptophan at its end. This chain uses TRBV27 with TRBJ2-7, with 10 nucleotides matching TRBD2. J lost 4 bases, V lost 7 bases, and 7 bases had no gene match. The CDR3 runs 14 residues. CDR1 MNHEY and CDR2 SMNVEV come from the germline V gene (reference sequence). In nucleotides, the CDR3 is TGTGCCAGCAAAACGGCTAGCGGGAGTTACGAGCAGTACTCC. This encodes CASKTASGSYEQYS.

This clone was seen a single time. The chain couples TRBV6-6 to TRBJ2-5, with D possibly matching TRBD1 (6 bases). CDR1 and CDR2 from the germline V gene are MNHNY and SVGAGI (reference sequence). The germline V and J ends were trimmed by 3 bases and 5 bases, with 10 bases remaining between them. This CDR3 has 13 amino acids. The CDR3 nucleotides are TGTGCCAGCAGTTATGGGGGCCGGGAGACCCAGTACTTC. This gives the protein CASSYGGRETQYF.

V is TRBV28 and J is TRBJ2-7, with D perhaps matching TRBD1 (6 bases). With 8 bases removed from V and 3 bases from J, the gap between germline ends came to 17 bases. The CDR3 has 14 amino acids. Germline loops: CDR1 MDHEN, CDR2 SYDVKM. The DNA for the CDR3 is TGTGCCAGCCAGGGTCGACAGGACGACTACGAGCAGTACTTC. Amino acid sequence: CASQGRQDDYEQYF.

For the CDR3, the DNA is TGTGCCAGCAGCCCCGGGGGTTTGGATACGCAGTATTTT. It is translated as CASSPGGLDTQYF. The chain employs TRBV7-9 and TRBJ2-3, with D tentatively TRBD2 (6 bases). CDR3 length: 13 residues. The germline CDR1 and CDR2 sequences are SEHNR and FQNEAQ (reference sequence). Trimming took 5 bases from V and 6 from J, leaving 12 bases between them.

The chain employs TRBV30 and TRBJ1-1; no clear D. V lost 0 bases, J lost 3 bases, and 14 bases lay in between. This CDR3 comprises 15 residues. Germline CDR1 and CDR2: GTSNPN and SVGIG (reference sequence). The CDR3 DNA follows: TGTGCCTGGAGTGTTATGGCCCCCATCTACACTGAAGCTTTCTTT. Translating it yields CAWSVMAPIYTEAFF.

The V and J genes are TRBV28 and TRBJ2-5, with 7 bases lining up with TRBD2. CDR1 is MDHEN, CDR2 SYDVKM, per germline. The length of the CDR3 is 16 residues. The trim removed 4 bases at V and 5 bases at J, leaving 13 bases unmatched. The CDR3 reads CASSYTDLVGGETQYF. DNA for the CDR3: TGTGCCAGCAGTTACACCGACTTAGTGGGGGGGGAGACCCAGTACTTC.

The chain links TRBV11-3 to TRBJ1-2; possibly TRBD1 for D (5 bases). CDR1 and CDR2 from the germline V gene are SGHNT and YENEEA. The CDR3 length is 16 residues. The V end lost 6 bases, the J end lost 4 bases, and 21 bases lay between the germline ends. In DNA, the CDR3 is TGTGCCAGCAGACCGCTCGGGGGGGTCCGATCCTATGGCTACACCTTC. It specifies CASRPLGGVRSYGYTF.

The chain carries TRBV25-1 and TRBJ1-1; no clear D. The germline gives CDR1 MGHDK, CDR2 SYGVNS. Trimming cost V 4 bases and J 1 base, with 13 bases left between them. This CDR3 spans 15 amino acids. The CDR3 DNA reads as TGTGCCAGCAGTGGAGAAGGGAGGTCGAACACTGAAGCTTTCTTT. Its translation is CASSGEGRSNTEAFF.